In its sample, the clone carrying this T cell receptor (beta chain) was seen many times. Its antigen is as yet unknown. These data belong to a study of T cells in Graves' hyperthyroidism and ophthalmopathy. Study-level points and caveats: Model predictions of ophthalmopathy came a median approximately 6 months before onset. Also found in blood were most expanded thyroid clonotypes above 0.001.

Regions amplified from RNA transcripts were the TCR beta CDR3 regions. HTBI primers were used for first-round RT-PCR of the TCR CDR3. TCRdb recomputed calls from the multiplex PCR reads with MiXCR, one row per CDR3 protein. The sample holds hundreds of thousands of distinct CDR3 sequences; 15% are singletons and the top ten take roughly 33%. Germline CDR1 reads SGHTA; CDR2 reads FQGNSA. This CDR3 region has 13 residues. V was shortened by 7 bases and J by 0 bases, with 9 bases between the two germline ends. Disease duration under 2 months; hyperthyroidism patients were aged 18 to 65. Exclusions: uncontrolled infection, other autoimmune disease, pregnancy, lactation.

Sequenced sample: blood. The chain is built from TRBV7-2 and TRBJ1-1; no reliable D call. This sequence was found in a woman in her 30s with Graves' hyperthyroidism. The CDR3 DNA reads as TGTGCCAGCACCTCGACGGTGAACACTGAAGCTTTCTTT. Translated: CASTSTVNTEAFF.